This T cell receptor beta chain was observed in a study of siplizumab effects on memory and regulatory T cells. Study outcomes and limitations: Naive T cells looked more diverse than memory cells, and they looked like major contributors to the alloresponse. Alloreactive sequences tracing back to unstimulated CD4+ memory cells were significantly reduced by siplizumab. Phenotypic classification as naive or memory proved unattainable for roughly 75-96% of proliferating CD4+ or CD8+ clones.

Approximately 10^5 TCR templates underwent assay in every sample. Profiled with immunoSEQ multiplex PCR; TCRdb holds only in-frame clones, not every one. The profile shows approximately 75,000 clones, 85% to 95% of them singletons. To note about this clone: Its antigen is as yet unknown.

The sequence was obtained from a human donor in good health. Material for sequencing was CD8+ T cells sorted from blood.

CDR3 region: CASSINTEAFF. Written as DNA, the CDR3 is TGTGCCAGCAGCATCAACACTGAAGCTTTCTTT. This chain links TRBV5-5 with TRBJ1-1; no definite D call. The V end was cut by 4 bases, the J end by 2 bases, with 3 bases between. Germline CDR1 and CDR2: SGHKS and YYEKEE (reference sequence). This CDR3 contains 11 residues.